These 14 T cell receptor beta chains were sequenced from one sample in a study of technical replicates of blood from several donors. Only in-frame clones appear in the TCRdb table, and some are missing; sequencing was by immunoSEQ multiplex PCR. The sample comprises roughly 69,000 clones, more than 75% of which are singletons, and about 5.1% rests with the top ten. What was sequenced was PBMCs. The receptor set was obtained from a human donor in good health. Some clones in this sample may be carry-over from other donors' samples.

The rearrangement links TRBV5-1 to TRBJ2-7; TRBD1 agrees at 7 bases. Germline CDR1 is SGHRS and CDR2 is YFSETQ. V shed 0 bases and J 2 bases; nucleotides not matched to a gene: 2. The CDR3 is made up of 14 amino acids. This chain's CDR3 is CASSLDTGAYEQYF. The CDR3 nucleotides are TGCGCCAGCAGCTTGGATACAGGGGCCTACGAGCAGTACTTC.

This rearrangement joins TRBV7-2 to TRBJ1-2, with TRBD1 matching 7 bases. The CDR3 has 14 residues. CDR1 and CDR2 from the germline V gene are SGHTA and FQGNSA. V lost 6 bases and J lost 5; bases outside the gene matches: 9. This CDR3 is CASRQGPGGYGYTF. In DNA form, the CDR3 reads TGTGCCAGCAGACAGGGGCCCGGGGGATATGGCTACACCTTC.

The V and J genes are TRBV6-5 and TRBJ2-3; D unresolved. Germline V gene lookup returns CDR1 MNHEY and CDR2 SVGAGI. The CDR3 runs 14 residues. V lost 0 bases and J lost 2, with 6 bases in between. The CDR3 DNA reads TGTGCCAGCAGTTACTCGACACTCACAGATACGCAGTATTTT. It codes for CASSYSTLTDTQYF.

The V call is TRBV5-4, the J call TRBJ2-7, with 9 nucleotides matching TRBD2. The trim removed 5 bases at V and 0 bases at J, leaving 6 bases unmatched. Germline CDR1 reads SGHNT; CDR2 reads YYREEE (reference sequence). The CDR3 sequence is 15 residues long. The CDR3 here is CASSSGLAFSYEQYF. The CDR3 region has the DNA TGTGCCAGCAGTTCGGGACTAGCCTTCTCCTACGAGCAGTACTTC.

The chain links TRBV5-1 to TRBJ2-7; D is possibly TRBD1 (6 bases). Per germline, CDR1 SGHRS and CDR2 YFSETQ. Trimming removed 3 bases from V and 3 bases from J, with 13 bases in between. CDR3 length: 14 residues. CDR3 residues: CASSSSGALYEQYF. The CDR3 DNA follows: TGCGCCAGCAGCTCTTCAGGGGCCCTCTACGAGCAGTACTTC.

The chain carries TRBV30 and TRBJ2-5; 9 nucleotides line up with TRBD1. The J call may not be correct, given that the DNA end is closer to TRBJ2-7. This CDR3 region has 14 residues. CDR1 is GTSNPN, CDR2 SVGIG, per germline (reference sequence). The CDR3 DNA is TGTGCCACCCCCGGGACAGGGCCCTCCTACGAGCAGTACTTC. It specifies CATPGTGPSYEQYF.

The V and J genes are TRBV7-6 and TRBJ2-2; D is ambiguous. Germline CDR1 and CDR2: SGHVS and FNYEAQ. The ends were cut back, 5 bases at V and 2 bases at J, with 9 bases in the middle. This CDR3 comprises 14 residues. The CDR3 loop is CASSPDINTGELFF. CDR3 sequence (DNA): TGTGCCAGCAGCCCAGACATTAACACCGGGGAGCTGTTTTTT. Full variable domain (rest looked up from reference TRBV7-6 and TRBJ2-2): GAGVSQSPRYKVTKRGQDVALRCDPISGHVSLYWYRQALGQGPEFLTYFNYEAQQDKSGLPNDRFSAERPEGSISTLTIQRTEQRDSAMYRCASSPDINTGELFFGEGSRLTVL.

The V call is TRBV5-1, the J call TRBJ2-1, with a tentative D call TRBD2 (6 bases). Looked up from germline, CDR1 is SGHRS and CDR2 is YFSETQ. Trimming cost V 4 bases and J 8 bases, with 16 bases left between them. There are 14 residues in the CDR3. CDR3 sequence: CASSPDRGSDEQFF. The CDR3 coding sequence is TGCGCCAGCAGCCCGGATCGGGGGTCGGATGAGCAGTTCTTC.

DNA of the CDR3: TGTGCCAGACGCCAGATGAACACTGAAGCTTTCTTT. Protein sequence: CARRQMNTEAFF. The gene calls are TRBV2 and TRBJ1-1; D gene unclear. V was pared by 9 bases and J by 0 bases, with 8 bases between. The CDR3 has 12 amino acids. Per germline, CDR1 SNHLY and CDR2 FYNNEI.

The genes are TRBV6-5 and TRBJ1-5; 9 nucleotides align to TRBD1. Germline V lookup: CDR1 MNHEY, CDR2 SVGAGI. The CDR3 loop spans 15 amino acids. After removal of 6 bases from V and 6 bases from J, the junction contained 9 bases not matched to a gene. The CDR3 nucleotides read TGTGCCAGCAGGCAAATCGGGACAGGGAGTCAGCCCCAGCATTTT. Translated: CASRQIGTGSQPQHF.

This clone was observed once. V usage is TRBV6-5 and J usage is TRBJ2-7, with TRBD1 matching over 11 bases. The V and J ends lost 2 bases and 3 bases, in that order; junction bases with no gene match: 3. Germline V gene lookup returns CDR1 MNHEY and CDR2 SVGAGI. The CDR3 is made up of 15 amino acids. The CDR3, as DNA: TGTGCCAGCAGTTACCGGACAGGGGGCTTCTACGAGCAGTACTTC. Its translation is CASSYRTGGFYEQYF.

This clone was seen only a few times. The chain joins TRBV29-1 to TRBJ1-1; D is possibly TRBD1 (5 bases). V was pared by 6 bases and J by 0 bases, with 11 bases between. CDR3 size: 13 residues. CDR1 is SQVTM, CDR2 ANQGSEA, per germline. Written as DNA, the CDR3 is TGCAGCGTGGAACAGGCGTTGAACACTGAAGCTTTCTTT. The encoded protein is CSVEQALNTEAFF.

This clone was observed a few times. This rearrangement joins TRBV18 to TRBJ1-5; D is unclear. This CDR3 spans 14 amino acids. CDR1 and CDR2 (germline): KGHSH, LQKENI. The V end was cut by 3 bases, the J end by 5 bases, with 11 bases between. CDR3 nucleotides: TGTGCCAGCTCACCCGGGTCCGGAGATCAGCCCCAGCATTTT. Translating it yields CASSPGSGDQPQHF.

This sequence joins TRBV2 and TRBJ2-7, with D possibly being TRBD2 (6 bases). The V end was cut by 2 bases, the J end by 7 bases, with 18 bases between. The CDR3 is 15 amino acids. The germline CDR1 and CDR2 sequences are SNHLY and FYNNEI. The CDR3 sequence: CASSEWAGLSTEQYF. The DNA for the CDR3 is TGTGCCAGCAGTGAATGGGCTGGACTATCTACTGAGCAGTACTTC.